This record covers a single T cell receptor (beta chain). This sample is part of a study of cytomegalovirus exposure and HLA in healthy donors. Germline V gene lookup returns CDR1 GTSNPN and CDR2 SVGIG (reference sequence). After removal of 5 bases from V and 8 bases from J, the junction contained 15 bases not matched to a gene. This CDR3 region has 16 residues. Here immunoSEQ multiplex PCR was the method, and the copy in TCRdb shows in-frame clones only, minus some. The table records 260,000 or so clones, 88% of them present only once. The V gene is TRBV30, the J gene TRBJ1-4; 9 bases align to TRBD1. Material for sequencing was PBMCs. The TCR originated in a woman aged 18-35 years in good health and CMV-seronegative. CDR3 region: CAWAGTGKRGHEKLFF. The CDR3 nucleotides are TGTGCCTGGGCCGGGACAGGGAAACGAGGGCACGAAAAACTGTTTTTT.